The clone carrying this T cell receptor beta chain appeared a few times. V was clipped by 2 bases and J by 4 bases, with 14 bases between them. Germline-derived CDR1 and CDR2 are MNHEY and SVGAGI. CDR3 length equals 16 residues. Unique molecular identifiers were used in preparing the TCRbeta library. TCRdb redid the calling of the PCR reads with MiXCR, one entry per CDR3 protein. The sample has around 340,000 distinct CDR3 sequences, approximately 12% seen once. This record belongs to a study of T-cell reconstitution after alpha-beta-depleted transplantation in children. V and J are TRBV6-5 and TRBJ2-2; maybe TRBD2 (7 bases). The specimen comprised PBMCs, sampled from the stem cell graft. This TCR derives from a human donor who donated a stem cell graft to a child with Fanconi anemia. CDR3 loop: CASSYESGEGTGELFF. The CDR3 coding sequence is TGTGCCAGCAGTTACGAATCAGGGGAGGGCACCGGGGAGCTGTTTTTT.